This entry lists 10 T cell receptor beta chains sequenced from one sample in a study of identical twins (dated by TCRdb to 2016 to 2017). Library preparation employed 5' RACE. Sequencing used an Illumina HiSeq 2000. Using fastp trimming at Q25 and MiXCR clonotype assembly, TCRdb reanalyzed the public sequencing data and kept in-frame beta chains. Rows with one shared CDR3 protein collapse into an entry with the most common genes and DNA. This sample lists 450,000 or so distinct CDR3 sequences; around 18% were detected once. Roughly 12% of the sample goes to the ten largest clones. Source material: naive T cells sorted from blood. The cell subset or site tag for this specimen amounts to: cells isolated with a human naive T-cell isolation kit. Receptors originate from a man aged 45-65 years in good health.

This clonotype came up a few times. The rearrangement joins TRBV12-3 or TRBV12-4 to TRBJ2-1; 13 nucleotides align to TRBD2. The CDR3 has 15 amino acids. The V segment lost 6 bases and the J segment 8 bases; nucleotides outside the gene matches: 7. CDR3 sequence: CASRTGLAGSHEQFF. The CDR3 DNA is TGTGCCAGCAGAACGGGACTAGCGGGATCTCATGAGCAGTTCTTC.

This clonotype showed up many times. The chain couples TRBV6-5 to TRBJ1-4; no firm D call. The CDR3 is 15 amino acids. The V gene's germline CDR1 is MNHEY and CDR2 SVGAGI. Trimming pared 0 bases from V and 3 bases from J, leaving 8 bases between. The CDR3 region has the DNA TGTGCCAGCAGTTACTCAGGCCCGTCTAATGAAAAACTGTTTTTT. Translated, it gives CASSYSGPSNEKLFF.

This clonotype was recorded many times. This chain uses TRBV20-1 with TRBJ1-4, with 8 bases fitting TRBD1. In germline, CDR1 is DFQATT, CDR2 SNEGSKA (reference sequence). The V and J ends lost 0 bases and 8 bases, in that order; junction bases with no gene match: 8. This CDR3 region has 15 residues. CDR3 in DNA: TGCAGTGCTAGAGATTCGACAGGGGTCGGGGAAAAACTGTTTTTT. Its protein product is CSARDSTGVGEKLFF.

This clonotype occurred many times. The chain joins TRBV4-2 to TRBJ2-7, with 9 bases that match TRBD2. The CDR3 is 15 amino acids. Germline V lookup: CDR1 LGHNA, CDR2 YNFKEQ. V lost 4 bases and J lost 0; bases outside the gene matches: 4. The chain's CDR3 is CASSPREGVSYEQYF. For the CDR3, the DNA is TGTGCCAGCAGCCCGCGGGAGGGGGTCTCCTACGAGCAGTACTTC.

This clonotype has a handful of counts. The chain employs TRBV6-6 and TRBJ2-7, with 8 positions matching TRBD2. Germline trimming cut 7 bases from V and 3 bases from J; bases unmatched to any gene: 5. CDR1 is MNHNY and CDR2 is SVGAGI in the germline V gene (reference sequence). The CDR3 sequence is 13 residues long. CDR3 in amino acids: CASTRLAFYEQYF. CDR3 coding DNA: TGTGCCAGCACCAGACTAGCGTTCTACGAGCAGTACTTC.

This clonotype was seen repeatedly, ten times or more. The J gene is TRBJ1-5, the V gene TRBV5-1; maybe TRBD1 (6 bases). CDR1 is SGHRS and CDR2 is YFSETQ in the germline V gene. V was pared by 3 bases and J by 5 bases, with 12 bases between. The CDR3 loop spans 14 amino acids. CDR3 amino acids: CASSSDSPDQPQHF. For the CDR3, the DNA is TGCGCCAGCAGCTCGGACAGTCCCGATCAGCCCCAGCATTTT.

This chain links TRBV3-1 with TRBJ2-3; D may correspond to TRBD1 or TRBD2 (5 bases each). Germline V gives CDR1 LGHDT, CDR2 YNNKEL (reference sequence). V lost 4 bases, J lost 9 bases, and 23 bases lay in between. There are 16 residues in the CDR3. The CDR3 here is CASSPEGRTRFRTQYF. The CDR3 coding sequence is TGTGCCAGCAGCCCCGAGGGGCGCACACGTTTTAGGACGCAGTATTTT.

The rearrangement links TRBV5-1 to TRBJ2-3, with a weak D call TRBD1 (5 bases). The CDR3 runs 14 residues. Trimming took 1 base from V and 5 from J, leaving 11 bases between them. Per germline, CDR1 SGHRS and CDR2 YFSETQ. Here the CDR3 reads CASSLRGPLDTQYF. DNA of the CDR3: TGCGCCAGCAGCTTGAGGGGCCCCCTAGATACGCAGTATTTT.

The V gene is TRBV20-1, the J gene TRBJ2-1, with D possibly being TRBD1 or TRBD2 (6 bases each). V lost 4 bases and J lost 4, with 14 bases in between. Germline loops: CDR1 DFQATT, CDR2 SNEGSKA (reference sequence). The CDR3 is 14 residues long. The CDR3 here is CSAIKGGVYNEQFF. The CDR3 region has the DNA TGCAGTGCTATAAAGGGGGGCGTATACAATGAGCAGTTCTTC.

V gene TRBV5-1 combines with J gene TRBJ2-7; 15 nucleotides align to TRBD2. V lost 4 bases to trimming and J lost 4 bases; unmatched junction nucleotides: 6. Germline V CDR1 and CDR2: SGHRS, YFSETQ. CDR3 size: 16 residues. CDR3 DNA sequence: TGCGCCAGCAGCACTGCGGGACTAGCGGGGGGATACGAGCAGTACTTC. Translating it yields CASSTAGLAGGYEQYF.